The T cell receptor beta chain under discussion was sequenced for a study of T-cell memory formation after mild COVID-19. TCRdb passed the 5' RACE reads through MiXCR, listing each CDR3 protein once. The sample includes approximately 260,000 distinct CDR3 sequences, roughly 15% of them seen just once. Germline V gives CDR1 SQVTM, CDR2 ANQGSEA. This CDR3 contains 12 residues. Between the trimmed V and J ends, which lost 5 bases and 10 bases, there was a span of 17 bases. The chain has TRBV29-1 and TRBJ1-2; D is perhaps TRBD1 (5 bases). The receptor was isolated from a man younger than 30 who had mild COVID-19 (a few samples of this study predate the infection). Cell type and time point are not known. The sequenced material came from PBMCs or a T cell subset sorted from them (not recorded which). CDR3 amino acids: CSVPRGTNFYTF. The CDR3 DNA follows: TGCAGCGTTCCTCGGGGGACCAACTTCTACACCTTC.